The 32 T cell receptor beta chains given below trace back to one sample, sequenced in a study of CD4+ T cells in melanoma. Libraries were prepared by immunoSEQ multiplex PCR; TCRdb keeps only in-frame clonotypes and omits some of them. Here the sample spans about 110,000 clones, roughly 90% being singletons. Sequencing was carried out using peripheral blood. The origin of the receptors is a human donor with melanoma.

In its sample, this clone was seen once. The rearrangement links TRBV5-3 to TRBJ1-2, with a tentative D call TRBD1 (5 bases). TRBV5-3 is reported as an ORF; its role is uncertain. The CDR3 runs to 19 residues. V lost 3 bases and J 6 bases, leaving 30 bases between the germline ends. The CDR3 coding sequence is TGTGCCAGAAGCTCCGAAGCTACAGGTTTAACGGGGTGGATTGATGGCTACACCTTC. Translated, it gives CARSSEATGLTGWIDGYTF.

The chain recombines TRBV6-6 with TRBJ1-2; 10 bases are shared with TRBD1. The CDR3 is made up of 15 amino acids. Germline V CDR1 and CDR2: MNHNY, SVGAGI (reference sequence). The ends lost 4 bases at V and 2 bases at J; junction bases unmatched: 4. This chain's CDR3 is CASSWKGQGNYGYTF. The DNA of the CDR3 is TGTGCCAGCAGTTGGAAGGGACAGGGGAACTATGGCTACACCTTC.

The rearrangement links TRBV7-2 to TRBJ1-2; D is possibly TRBD1 (5 bases). The CDR3 extends over 15 amino acids. CDR1 is SGHTA and CDR2 is FQGNSA in the germline V gene. The V and J ends lost 5 bases and 3 bases respectively, with 16 bases between them. CDR3 in amino acids: CASSPAVREDYGYTF. The CDR3 nucleotides read TGTGCCAGCAGCCCCGCCGTCAGGGAAGACTATGGCTACACCTTC.

The chain recombines TRBV6-5 with TRBJ1-1, with D possibly matching TRBD1 (6 bases). V lost 4 bases and J lost 1, with 7 bases in between. The germline V gene has CDR1 MNHEY and CDR2 SVGAGI. The CDR3 extends over 13 amino acids. The CDR3 spells CASSLGQNTEAFF. The CDR3, as DNA: TGTGCCAGCAGTTTGGGACAGAACACTGAAGCTTTCTTT.

The chain recombines TRBV19 with TRBJ2-7; the match to TRBD2 covers 11 bases. V was pared by 6 bases and J by 1 base, with 5 bases of the junction left unmatched. The CDR3 runs to 15 residues. CDR1 is LNHDA, CDR2 SQIVND, per germline (reference sequence). The CDR3, as DNA: TGTGCCAGTAGGGCCCTAGCGGGAGGATCCTACGAGCAGTACTTC. Translation: CASRALAGGSYEQYF.

This chain links TRBV19 with TRBJ2-5; 8 bases are a match to TRBD1. This CDR3 comprises 14 residues. V trimming: 4 bases; J trimming: 4 bases; junction bases outside the gene matches: 5. Germline V lookup: CDR1 LNHDA, CDR2 SQIVND (reference sequence). CDR3 region: CASSTGQGSETQYF. CDR3 coding DNA: TGTGCCAGTAGTACTGGACAGGGTTCAGAGACCCAGTACTTC.

V gene TRBV15 combines with J gene TRBJ2-7, with TRBD2 as a possible D gene (7 bases). The CDR3 is 14 residues long. Germline CDR1 is LNHNV and CDR2 is YYDKDF (reference sequence). Trimming took 5 bases from V and 4 from J, leaving 15 bases between them. The CDR3 DNA reads as TGTGCCACCAGCCCACGCGGGGGACAATACGAGCAGTACTTC. As protein: CATSPRGGQYEQYF.

The gene calls are TRBV30 and TRBJ1-1, with a possible D match to TRBD1 (5 bases). Deletions cut 3 bases from V and 1 base from J, with 9 bases between. The CDR3 sequence is 13 residues long. Germline V gene sequence: CDR1 GTSNPN, CDR2 SVGIG (reference sequence). The CDR3 region is CAWRGQPNTEAFF. The CDR3 region has the DNA TGTGCCTGGAGGGGGCAGCCGAACACTGAAGCTTTCTTT.

The chain carries TRBV27 and TRBJ2-1; D possibly uses TRBD1 or TRBD2 (5 bases each). CDR1 is MNHEY, CDR2 SMNVEV, per germline (reference sequence). Trimming took off 5 bases at V and 0 bases at J, with 11 bases between the two ends. This CDR3 has 15 amino acids. The CDR3: CASSVPGSSYNEQFF. The CDR3 DNA reads as TGTGCCAGCAGTGTCCCAGGGAGCTCCTACAATGAGCAGTTCTTC.

The gene calls are TRBV27 and TRBJ1-1; 7 bases are a match to TRBD1. Trimming at V came to 5 bases and at J to 9 bases, leaving 15 bases not matched to a gene. The CDR3 consists of 15 residues. Germline CDR1 reads MNHEY; CDR2 reads SMNVEV (reference sequence). CDR3 sequence: CASSQWTGGTEKAFF. CDR3 bases: TGTGCCAGCAGTCAATGGACAGGCGGAACTGAAAAAGCTTTCTTT.

The chain carries TRBV7-2 and TRBJ2-3; TRBD1 might be the D (6 bases). The V end was cut by 4 bases, the J end by 3 bases, with 11 bases between. Germline loops: CDR1 SGHTA, CDR2 FQGNSA. The CDR3 is made up of 14 amino acids. The CDR3 DNA sequence: TGTGCCAGCAGCTCCATGGGGGCAACAGATACGCAGTATTTT. Residues: CASSSMGATDTQYF.

This chain connects TRBV4-2 to TRBJ2-3; 12 bases fit TRBD2. The CDR3 loop spans 16 amino acids. The germline V gene encodes CDR1 LGHNA and CDR2 YNFKEQ. The V segment lost 4 bases and the J segment 3 bases; nucleotides outside the gene matches: 5. The DNA of the CDR3 is TGTGCCAGCAGCCGAGCGACTAGCGGGGGTACAGATACGCAGTATTTT. Translated, it gives CASSRATSGGTDTQYF.

This chain joins TRBV12-5 and TRBJ2-7; tentative D call: TRBD1 (5 bases). This CDR3 is built from 13 residues. The V and J ends lost 3 bases and 3 bases respectively, with 9 bases between them. Per the germline V gene, CDR1 is LGHNT and CDR2 is FRNRAP. This chain's CDR3 is CASGFSGIYEQYF. The CDR3, as DNA: TGTGCTAGTGGTTTTTCAGGGATCTACGAGCAGTACTTC.

CDR3 in amino acids: CASSPPGRGGSGTQYF. DNA of the CDR3: TGTGCCAGCAGTCCCCCCGGGAGAGGCGGGAGCGGGACCCAGTACTTC. The chain has TRBV27 and TRBJ2-5; 7 positions match TRBD2. The CDR3 covers 16 residues. Losses at the gene ends were 5 bases for V and 7 bases for J; bases not matched to a gene: 16. From germline, CDR1 is MNHEY and CDR2 SMNVEV (reference sequence).

This clone was seen once. The chain has TRBV4-2 and TRBJ2-4; 11 bases align to TRBD2. The CDR3 is 17 amino acids. Trimming at V came to 0 bases and at J to 6 bases, leaving 7 bases not matched to a gene. From germline, CDR1 is LGHNA and CDR2 YNFKEQ. CDR3 in DNA: TGTGCCAGCAGCCAAGATACCTTAGCGGGAGGGTTAAACATTCAGTACTTC. This translates into CASSQDTLAGGLNIQYF.

V usage is TRBV5-4 and J usage is TRBJ2-6; the D is unclear. The V gene lost 0 bases and the J gene lost 0 bases, with 7 bases spanning the gap. Germline lookup yields CDR1 SGHNT and CDR2 YYREEE (reference sequence). The CDR3 spans 16 residues. The CDR3 sequence: CASSLALSSGANVLTF. The DNA for the CDR3 is TGTGCCAGCAGCTTGGCTTTGAGCTCTGGGGCCAACGTCCTGACTTTC.

The rearrangement joins TRBV7-9 to TRBJ2-1; D gene ambiguous. Germline V gene lookup returns CDR1 SEHNR and CDR2 FQNEAQ (reference sequence). V was pared by 1 base and J by 8 bases, with 6 bases between. This CDR3 region has 12 residues. CDR3 bases: TGTGCCAGCAGCTTAGGGACGCATGAGCAGTTCTTC. Its protein is CASSLGTHEQFF.

J is TRBJ2-3 and V is TRBV7-9; 7 bases match TRBD2. The CDR3 runs 15 residues. The V gene end was trimmed by 5 bases and the J gene end by 6 bases; junction bases not matched to a gene: 11. Germline assignment: CDR1 SEHNR and CDR2 FQNEAQ (reference sequence). The CDR3 coding sequence is TGTGCCAGCAGCCTGGTGATGGCGGGAGCGGATACGCAGTATTTT. Its protein is CASSLVMAGADTQYF.

The chain joins TRBV4-1 to TRBJ2-5; TRBD2 agrees at 12 bases. The CDR3 is 18 residues long. CDR1 is MGHRA, CDR2 YSYEKL, per germline. Unmatched junction bases numbered 8, after V lost 1 base and J lost 2 bases. The CDR3 loop reads CASSQGPSGGAGQETQYF. CDR3 nucleotides: TGCGCCAGCAGCCAAGGTCCTAGCGGGGGGGCGGGACAAGAGACCCAGTACTTC.

This clone was counted a single time. The rearrangement links TRBV15 to TRBJ2-5; a weak D match, TRBD1 (7 bases). The ends were cut back, 0 bases at V and 3 bases at J, with 8 bases in the middle. Germline-derived CDR1 and CDR2 are LNHNV and YYDKDF (reference sequence). The CDR3 covers 14 residues. Here the CDR3 reads CATSRDRGEETQYF. The CDR3 DNA is TGTGCCACCAGCAGAGACAGGGGGGAAGAGACCCAGTACTTC.

This clone is a singleton in its sample. The V gene is TRBV7-9, the J gene TRBJ2-2; 9 bases line up with TRBD1. CDR3 length: 15 residues. J lost 7 bases, V lost 7 bases, and 10 bases had no gene match. CDR1 is SEHNR and CDR2 is FQNEAQ in the germline V gene (reference sequence). The CDR3 protein is CASTPGTGYIGELFF. DNA of the CDR3: TGTGCCAGCACCCCGGGGACAGGGTATATCGGGGAGCTGTTTTTT.

This sequence joins TRBV15 and TRBJ1-4; perhaps TRBD1 as D (6 bases). Germline loops: CDR1 LNHNV, CDR2 YYDKDF (reference sequence). The CDR3 sequence is 14 residues long. The V end lost 2 bases, the J end lost 6 bases, and 10 bases lay between the germline ends. The CDR3 is CATSRQGSYEKLFF. As DNA, the CDR3 is TGTGCCACCAGCAGACAGGGGTCGTATGAAAAACTGTTTTTT. Supplemented by reference TRBV15 and TRBJ1-4, the full variable domain reads DAMVIQNPRYQVTQFGKPVTLSCSQTLNHNVMYWYQQKSSQAPKLLFHYYDKDFNNEADTPDNFQSRRPNTSFCFLDIRSPGLGDTAMYLCATSRQGSYEKLFFGSGTQLSVL.

V usage is TRBV5-1 and J usage is TRBJ1-4; D is unclear. The V gene lost 0 bases and the J gene lost 7 bases, with 16 bases spanning the gap. Germline CDR1 and CDR2: SGHRS and YFSETQ. This CDR3 comprises 16 residues. The CDR3 DNA is TGCGCCAGCAGCTTGGAGGGAGCGTTACGGGGTGAAAAACTGTTTTTT. It codes for CASSLEGALRGEKLFF.

This clone was recorded only once. This chain uses TRBV5-4 with TRBJ2-7, with D tentatively TRBD1 or TRBD2 (6 bases each). CDR3 length: 13 amino acids. Germline CDR1 SGHNT, CDR2 YYREEE (reference sequence). The CDR3 sequence is CSVDGGGFHEQYF. CDR3 nucleotides: TGTTCCGTGGACGGAGGGGGGTTCCACGAGCAGTACTTC.

The chain uses TRBV4-3 and TRBJ2-1; no clear D. Germline CDR1 LGHNA, CDR2 YSLEER. The CDR3 length is 16 residues. V lost 1 base, J lost 0 bases, and 10 bases lay in between. As DNA, the CDR3 is TGCGCCAGCAGCCAAGGGCCTGGCCGCTCCTACAATGAGCAGTTCTTC. Protein product: CASSQGPGRSYNEQFF.

Only one count was recorded for this clone. The chain has TRBV29-1 and TRBJ2-5; 9 nucleotides line up with TRBD1. This CDR3 is built from 13 residues. V shed 5 bases, J shed 5 bases, and the junction held 6 bases outside the gene matches. Germline loops: CDR1 SQVTM, CDR2 ANQGSEA. CDR3 in DNA: TGCAGCGTTAGGACAGGGGCGACGGAGACCCAGTACTTC. Its translation is CSVRTGATETQYF.

The CDR3 protein is CASRDRPTGGYNEQFF. The CDR3 DNA sequence: TGTGCCAGCAGAGATAGGCCTACAGGGGGTTACAATGAGCAGTTCTTC. This chain uses TRBV27 with TRBJ2-1, with 8 nucleotides matching TRBD1. V shed 6 bases and J 4 bases; nucleotides not matched to a gene: 11. Germline CDR1 reads MNHEY; CDR2 reads SMNVEV (reference sequence). This CDR3 has 16 residues.

This clone was counted ten times or more. The CDR3, as DNA: TGTGCCTGGAGTGGTGACGACAGGGGGACTTTTACTGAAGCTTTCTTT. It encodes CAWSGDDRGTFTEAFF. The chain combines TRBV30 with TRBJ1-1; 9 bases are a match to TRBD1. The CDR3 loop spans 16 amino acids. V dropped 1 base and J dropped 5; count of bases not matched to a gene: 11. Germline assignment: CDR1 GTSNPN and CDR2 SVGIG (reference sequence).

The V and J genes are TRBV9 and TRBJ1-2; D is unclear. This CDR3 contains 17 residues. V was clipped by 3 bases and J by 1 base, with 19 bases between them. Germline V gene data show CDR1 as SGDLS and CDR2 as YYNGEE. CDR3 loop: CASSGPSTEQNNYGYTF. CDR3 DNA: TGTGCCAGCAGCGGACCTTCAACAGAGCAGAATAACTATGGCTACACCTTC.

The chain carries TRBV9 and TRBJ2-7; TRBD2 might be the D (6 bases). In germline, CDR1 is SGDLS, CDR2 YYNGEE. Trimming removed 0 bases at V and 5 bases at J, with 18 bases between. The CDR3 consists of 16 residues. DNA for the CDR3: TGTGCCAGCAGCGTAGACCCCGTGGGGACGGGAGACGAGCAGTACTTC. Translated: CASSVDPVGTGDEQYF.

The rearrangement links TRBV11-2 to TRBJ2-5; 12 positions agree with TRBD1. The CDR3 is 15 residues long. In germline, CDR1 is SGHAT, CDR2 FQNNGV. J lost 4 bases, V lost 5 bases, and 5 bases had no gene match. CDR3 region: CASSPGTGGIETQYF. The DNA for the CDR3 is TGTGCCAGCAGCCCAGGGACAGGGGGCATAGAGACCCAGTACTTC. Complete variable domain (other parts from reference TRBV11-2 and TRBJ2-5): EAGVAQSPRYKIIEKRQSVAFWCNPISGHATLYWYQQILGQGPKLLIQFQNNGVVDDSQLPKDRFSAERLKGVDSTLKIQPAKLEDSAVYLCASSPGTGGIETQYFGPGTRLLVL.

This chain joins TRBV13 and TRBJ1-2; 9 positions match TRBD1. CDR1 is PRHDT, CDR2 FYEKMQ, per germline (reference sequence). With V trimmed by 5 bases and J by 4 bases, 2 bases remained unmatched. The CDR3 extends over 13 amino acids. The CDR3 DNA is TGTGCCAGCAGCCCGACAGGGGGCTATGGCTACACCTTC. Encoded protein: CASSPTGGYGYTF.